These 8 T cell receptor beta chains were all obtained from the same sample, sequenced in a study of T cell responses to AZD1222 COVID-19 vaccine. Here immunoSEQ multiplex PCR was the method, and the copy in TCRdb shows in-frame clones only, minus some. This sample has around 26,000 clones, with approximately 85% found just once. The sample here was peripheral blood, taken 28 days after the second AZD1222 dose. The receptors here all came from an adult who received the AZD1222 COVID-19 vaccine.

The chain links TRBV11-2 to TRBJ1-3; 10 positions agree with TRBD1. The V and J ends lost 6 bases and 4 bases, in that order; junction bases with no gene match: 3. The germline V gene has CDR1 SGHAT and CDR2 FQNNGV. The CDR3 runs 14 residues. The CDR3 loop is CASSTTGGGNTIYF. As DNA, the CDR3 is TGTGCCAGCAGTACGACAGGGGGCGGAAACACCATATATTTT. Full variable domain (missing parts from reference TRBV11-2 and TRBJ1-3): EAGVAQSPRYKIIEKRQSVAFWCNPISGHATLYWYQQILGQGPKLLIQFQNNGVVDDSQLPKDRFSAERLKGVDSTLKIQPAKLEDSAVYLCASSTTGGGNTIYFGEGSWLTVV.

This clone appeared a single time. V usage is TRBV14 and J usage is TRBJ2-3, with D tentatively TRBD1 (6 bases). This CDR3 is 12 amino acids long. V was shortened by 3 bases and J by 10 bases, with 11 bases between the two germline ends. Germline loops: CDR1 SGHDN, CDR2 FVKESK. In DNA form, the CDR3 reads TGTGCCAGCAGCCAGGTCTACAGGGCGCAGTATTTT. Protein sequence: CASSQVYRAQYF.

This sequence joins TRBV19 and TRBJ2-6; D unresolved. Germline CDR1 reads LNHDA; CDR2 reads SQIVND (reference sequence). The CDR3 length is 18 residues. The V gene lost 6 bases and the J gene lost 0 bases, with 18 bases spanning the gap. The CDR3, as DNA: TGTGCCAGTAGCACGTTGGGGTTTTCCTCCTCTGGGGCCAACGTCCTGACTTTC. This translates into CASSTLGFSSSGANVLTF. Supplemented by reference TRBV19 and TRBJ2-6, the full variable domain reads DGGITQSPKYLFRKEGQNVTLSCEQNLNHDAMYWYRQDPGQGLRLIYYSQIVNDFQKGDIAEGYSVSREKKESFPLTVTSAQKNPTAFYLCASSTLGFSSSGANVLTFGAGSRLTVL.

V usage is TRBV20-1 and J usage is TRBJ1-1; D is undetermined. V lost 0 bases, J lost 11 bases, and 7 bases lay in between. The CDR3 totals 10 residues. The germline V gene encodes CDR1 DFQATT and CDR2 SNEGSKA (reference sequence). The CDR3 here is CSARDLVAFF. In DNA, the CDR3 is TGCAGTGCTAGAGATCTCGTGGCTTTCTTT.

The rearrangement uses TRBV19 and TRBJ1-5, with 8 bases aligning to TRBD1. The CDR3 consists of 14 residues. The germline gives CDR1 LNHDA, CDR2 SQIVND (reference sequence). Unmatched junction bases numbered 7, after V lost 6 bases and J lost 6 bases. CDR3 bases: TGTGCCAGTAGGAAGACAGGGGTAGTTCAGCCCCAGCATTTT. Protein sequence: CASRKTGVVQPQHF.

This clone turned up a few times. The junction departs from the called germline gene at one end, perhaps through a read error. This chain uses TRBV18 with TRBJ1-4, with no clear D. The CDR3 is 13 amino acids. The germline gives CDR1 KGHSH, CDR2 LQKENI. The CDR3 spells CASSPQTNEKLFF. The CDR3 nucleotides are TGTGCCAGCTCCCCACAGACAAATGAAAAACTGTTTTTT.

This rearrangement joins TRBV9 to TRBJ2-3; D gene unclear. Trimming took off 0 bases at V and 0 bases at J, with 8 bases between the two ends. In germline, CDR1 is SGDLS, CDR2 YYNGEE. The CDR3 sequence is 15 residues long. The CDR3 reads CASSVAADSTDTQYF. The CDR3 DNA sequence: TGTGCCAGCAGCGTAGCTGCGGATAGCACAGATACGCAGTATTTT. Together with reference TRBV9 and TRBJ2-3, the CDR3 gives the full variable domain: DSGVTQTPKHLITATGQRVTLRCSPRSGDLSVYWYQQSLDQGLQFLIQYYNGEERAKGNILERFSAQQFPDLHSELNLSSLELGDSALYFCASSVAADSTDTQYFGPGTRLTVL.

This clone was found once. The chain links TRBV2 to TRBJ2-7; 9 bases agree with TRBD1. The CDR3 spans 13 residues. J gave up 12 bases and V 1 base, and 7 bases lay outside the gene matches. CDR1 and CDR2 from the germline V gene are SNHLY and FYNNEI. This CDR3 is CASSEDRGTGTYF. The CDR3 bases are TGTGCCAGCAGTGAAGATCGGGGGACAGGGACGTACTTC. The full variable domain, its missing parts supplied by reference TRBV2 and TRBJ2-7, is EPEVTQTPSHQVTQMGQEVILRCVPISNHLYFYWYRQILGQKVEFLVSFYNNEISEKSEIFDDQFSVERPDGSNFTLKIRSTKLEDSAMYFCASSEDRGTGTYFGPGTRLTVT.